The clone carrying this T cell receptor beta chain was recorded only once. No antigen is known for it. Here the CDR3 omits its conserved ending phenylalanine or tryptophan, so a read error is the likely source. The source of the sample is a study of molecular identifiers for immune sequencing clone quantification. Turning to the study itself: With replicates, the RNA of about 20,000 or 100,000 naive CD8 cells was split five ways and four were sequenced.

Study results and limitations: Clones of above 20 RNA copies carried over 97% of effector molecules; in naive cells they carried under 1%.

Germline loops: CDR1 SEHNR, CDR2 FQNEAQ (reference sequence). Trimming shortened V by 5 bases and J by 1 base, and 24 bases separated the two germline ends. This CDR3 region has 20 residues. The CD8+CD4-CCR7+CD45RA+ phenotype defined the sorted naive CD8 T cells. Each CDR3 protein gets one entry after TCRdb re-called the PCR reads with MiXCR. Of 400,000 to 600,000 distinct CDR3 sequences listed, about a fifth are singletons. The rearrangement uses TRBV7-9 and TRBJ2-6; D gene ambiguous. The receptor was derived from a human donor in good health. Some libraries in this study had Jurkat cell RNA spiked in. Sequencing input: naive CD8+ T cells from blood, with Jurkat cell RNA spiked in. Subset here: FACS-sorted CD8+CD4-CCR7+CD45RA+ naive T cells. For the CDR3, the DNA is TGTGCCAGCAGCCCTACTGTGACCCGCGTGGGGTCGTCTGGGGCCAACGTCCTGACTCTC. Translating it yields CASSPTVTRVGSSGANVLTL.